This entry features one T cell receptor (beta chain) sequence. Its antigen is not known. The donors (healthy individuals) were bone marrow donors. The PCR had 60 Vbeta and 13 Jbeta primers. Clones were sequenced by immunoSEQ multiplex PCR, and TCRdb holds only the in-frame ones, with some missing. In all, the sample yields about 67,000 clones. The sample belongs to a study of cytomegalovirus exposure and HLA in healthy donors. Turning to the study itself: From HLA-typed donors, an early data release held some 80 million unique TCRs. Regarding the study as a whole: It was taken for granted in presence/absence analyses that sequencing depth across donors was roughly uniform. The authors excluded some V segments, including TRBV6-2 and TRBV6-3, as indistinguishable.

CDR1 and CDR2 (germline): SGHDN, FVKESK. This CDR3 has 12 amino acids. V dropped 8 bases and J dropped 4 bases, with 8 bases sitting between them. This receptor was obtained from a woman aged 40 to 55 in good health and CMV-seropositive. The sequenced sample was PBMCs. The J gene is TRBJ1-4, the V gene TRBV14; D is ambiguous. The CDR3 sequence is CASAGDNEKLFF. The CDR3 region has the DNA TGTGCCAGCGCCGGTGATAATGAAAAACTGTTTTTT.